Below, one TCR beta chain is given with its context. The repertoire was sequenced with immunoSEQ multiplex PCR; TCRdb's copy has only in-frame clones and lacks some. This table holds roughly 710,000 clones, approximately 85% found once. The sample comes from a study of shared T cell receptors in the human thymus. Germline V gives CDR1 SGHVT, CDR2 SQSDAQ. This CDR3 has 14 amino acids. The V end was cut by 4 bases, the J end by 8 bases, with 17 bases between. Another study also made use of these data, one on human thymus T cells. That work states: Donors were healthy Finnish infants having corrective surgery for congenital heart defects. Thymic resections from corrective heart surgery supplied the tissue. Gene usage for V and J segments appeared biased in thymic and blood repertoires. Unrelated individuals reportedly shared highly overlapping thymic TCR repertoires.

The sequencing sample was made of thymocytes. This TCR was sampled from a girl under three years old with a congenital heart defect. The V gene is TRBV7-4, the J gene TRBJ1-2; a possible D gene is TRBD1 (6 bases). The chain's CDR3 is CASSSSGAVRGYTF. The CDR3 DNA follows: TGTGCCAGCAGCTCCTCAGGGGCGGTGAGGGGCTACACCTTC.